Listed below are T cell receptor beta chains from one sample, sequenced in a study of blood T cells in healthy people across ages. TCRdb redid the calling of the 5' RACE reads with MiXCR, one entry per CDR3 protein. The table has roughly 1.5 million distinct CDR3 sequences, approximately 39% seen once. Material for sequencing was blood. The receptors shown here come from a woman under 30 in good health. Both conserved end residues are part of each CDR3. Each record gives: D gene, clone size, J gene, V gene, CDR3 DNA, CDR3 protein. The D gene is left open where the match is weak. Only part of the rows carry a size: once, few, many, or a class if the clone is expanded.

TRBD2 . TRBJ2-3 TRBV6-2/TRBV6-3 TGTGCCAGCAGTTCTAGACTAGCGGCATCAGATACGCAGTATTTT CASSSRLAASDTQYF
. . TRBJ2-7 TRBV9 TGTGCCAGCAGCGCCCGGGGCAGCTCCTACGAGCAGTACTTC CASSARGSSYEQYF
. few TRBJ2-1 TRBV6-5 TGTGCCAGCAGTTACTCGCGAGGGGCCAATGAGCAGTTCTTC CASSYSRGANEQFF
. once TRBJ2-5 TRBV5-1 TGCGCCAGCAGCGGGACTGATGATTGGGTCCATGAGCAGTACTTC CASSGTDDWVHEQYF
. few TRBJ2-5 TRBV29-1 TGCAGCGTGAGGGACTTGGCCGTGAAGCAGTACTTC CSVRDLAVKQYF
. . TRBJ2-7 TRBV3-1 TGTGCCAGCAGCCAAGAGTTCCGCGAGCAGTACTTC CASSQEFREQYF
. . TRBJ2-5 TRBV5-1 TGCGCCAGCAGCTGGGACGGTCCTAGGACCCAGTACTTC CASSWDGPRTQYF
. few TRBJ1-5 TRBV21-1 TGTGCCAGCAGCAAAGTAGAAGGGAGTAATCAGCCCCAGCATTTT CASSKVEGSNQPQHF
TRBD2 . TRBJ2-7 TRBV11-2 TGTGCCAGCAGCTTAAGTAGCGGGAGGGCCCACGAGCAGTACTTC CASSLSSGRAHEQYF
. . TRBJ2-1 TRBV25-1 TGTGCCAGCAGTGATGTAGGGACGACGGAGCAGTTCTTC CASSDVGTTEQFF
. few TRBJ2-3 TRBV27 TGTGCCAGCAGTTTTTTTCCAGGAGATACGCAGTATTTT CASSFFPGDTQYF
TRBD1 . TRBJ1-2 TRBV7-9 TGTGCCAGCAGCCCAAGACAGGGGGTCGACTATGGCTACACCTTC CASSPRQGVDYGYTF
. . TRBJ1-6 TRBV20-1 TGCAGTGCTAGAGATCGGGGGTTGTATTCACCCCTCCACTTT CSARDRGLYSPLHF
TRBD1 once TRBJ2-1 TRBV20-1 TGCAGTGCTAATTACAGGGGAGACAATGAGCAGTTCTTC CSANYRGDNEQFF
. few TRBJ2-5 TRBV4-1 TGCGCCAGCAGCCTTCGGGCAGACAGGCAAGAGACCCAGTACTTC CASSLRADRQETQYF
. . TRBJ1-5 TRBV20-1 TGCAGTGCTAGGTTCGCGGCGGCGGGGAATCAGCCCCAGCATTTT CSARFAAAGNQPQHF
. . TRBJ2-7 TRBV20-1 TGCAGTGCCGGTGCGCGCCACGAGCAGTACTTC CSAGARHEQYF
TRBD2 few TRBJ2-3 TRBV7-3 TGTGCCAGCAGCTTACACAGCGGGATTGGAGCAGATACGCAGTATTTT CASSLHSGIGADTQYF
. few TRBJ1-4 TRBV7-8 TGTGCCAGCAGCTTCATGTCCAGGGCTAATGAAAAACTGTTTTTT CASSFMSRANEKLFF
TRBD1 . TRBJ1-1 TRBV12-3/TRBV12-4 TGTGCCAGCGAACAGGGGGCCTTTATGAACACTGAAGCTTTCTTT CASEQGAFMNTEAFF
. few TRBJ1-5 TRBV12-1 TGTGCCAGCAGCCGTGGACGGCATAGCAATCAGCCCCAGCATTTT CASSRGRHSNQPQHF
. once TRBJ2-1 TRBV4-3 TGCGCCAGCAGCCAAGATAGAGGGGTGGAGACCCAGTTCTTC CASSQDRGVETQFF
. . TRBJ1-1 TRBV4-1 TGCGCCAGCAGCCAAGATCCACAGGGATACGCTGAAGCTTTCTTT CASSQDPQGYAEAFF
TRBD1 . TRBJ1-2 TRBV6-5 TGTGCCAGCAGTTTCACGACAGGGGGCCCTGATGGCTACACCTTC CASSFTTGGPDGYTF
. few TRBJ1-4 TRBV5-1 TGCGCCAGCAGCACCGACAGGCTTAATGAAAAACTGTTTTTT CASSTDRLNEKLFF
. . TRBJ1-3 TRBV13 TGTGCCAGCAGCTTAGGCTGGACAGTTGGAAACACCATATATTTT CASSLGWTVGNTIYF
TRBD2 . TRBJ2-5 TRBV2 TGTGCCAGCAGCTCTACTAGCGGGGACAACCCGAATGAGCAGTACTTC CASSSTSGDNPNEQYF
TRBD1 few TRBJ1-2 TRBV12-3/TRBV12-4 TGTGCCAGCACCACCTCCGACAGGGCTGGCTACACCTTC CASTTSDRAGYTF
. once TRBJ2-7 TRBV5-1 TGCGCCAGCAGCTTCTTTCCAGGGAGTGAGCAGTACTTC CASSFFPGSEQYF
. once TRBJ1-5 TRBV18 TGTGCCAGCTCACCACCGGGACGGCTTAGCAATCAGCCCCAGCATTTT CASSPPGRLSNQPQHF